Below, 27 T cell receptor beta chains from the same sample are listed, as sequenced in a study of cytomegalovirus exposure and HLA in healthy donors. Vbeta (60) and Jbeta (13) primers were used in the PCR. Method: immunoSEQ multiplex PCR; TCRdb's copy keeps in-frame clones and lacks some. The profile shows around 140,000 clones, around nine tenths of them singletons. The sample taken for sequencing was PBMCs. All receptors derive from a woman aged 30 to 39 in good health and CMV-seronegative.

The chain has TRBV28 and TRBJ1-2; unclear D gene. V dropped 3 bases and J dropped 2 bases, with 4 bases sitting between them. The CDR3 covers 12 residues. CDR1 MDHEN and CDR2 SYDVKM come from the germline V gene. CDR3 sequence: CASSFRNYGYTF. DNA of the CDR3: TGTGCCAGCAGTTTCAGGAACTATGGCTACACCTTC.

The rearrangement links TRBV5-1 to TRBJ1-2, with 7 nucleotides matching TRBD1. V shed 4 bases, J shed 7 bases, and the junction held 10 bases outside the gene matches. This CDR3 spans 14 amino acids. Germline V gene lookup returns CDR1 SGHRS and CDR2 YFSETQ. CDR3 bases: TGCGCCAGCAGCGATGGGACAGCTTATCTTGGCTACACCTTC. This translates into CASSDGTAYLGYTF. Looking up the rest from reference TRBV5-1 and TRBJ1-2 gives the full variable domain: KAGVTQTPRYLIKTRGQQVTLSCSPISGHRSVSWYQQTPGQGLQFLFEYFSETQRNKGNFPGRFSGRQFSNSRSEMNVSTLELGDSALYLCASSDGTAYLGYTFGSGTRLTVV.

The CDR3 region has the DNA TGTGCCAGCAGCACCTTAGTTGACCGGGACTTTAATCAGCCCCAGCATTTT. It translates to CASSTLVDRDFNQPQHF. The chain joins TRBV7-8 to TRBJ1-5; maybe TRBD1 (5 bases). Germline loops: CDR1 SGHVS, CDR2 FQNEAQ. The CDR3 consists of 17 residues. Between the trimmed V and J ends, which lost 5 bases and 4 bases, there was a span of 21 bases.

This rearrangement joins TRBV7-9 to TRBJ2-5; possibly TRBD2 for D (5 bases). The CDR3 runs 14 residues. Trimming shortened V by 0 bases and J by 4 bases, and 9 bases separated the two germline ends. Germline lookup yields CDR1 SEHNR and CDR2 FQNEAQ (reference sequence). CDR3 sequence: CASSLAAGGETQYF. CDR3 DNA sequence: TGTGCCAGCAGCTTAGCTGCGGGTGGAGAGACCCAGTACTTC.

The CDR3 DNA reads as TGTGCCAGCAGCTTAGTAATCAGGCAGGGACTGGGCTATGGCTACACCTTC. This gives the protein CASSLVIRQGLGYGYTF. V usage is TRBV7-8 and J usage is TRBJ1-2; maybe TRBD1 (5 bases). Germline V lookup: CDR1 SGHVS, CDR2 FQNEAQ. The V end was cut by 1 base, the J end by 4 bases, with 19 bases between. The CDR3 sequence is 17 residues long.

The J gene is TRBJ2-7, the V gene TRBV6-1; 16 positions agree with TRBD2. After removal of 4 bases from V and 8 bases from J, the junction contained 5 bases not matched to a gene. This CDR3 is built from 15 residues. The germline gives CDR1 MNHNS, CDR2 SASEGT. The CDR3 here is CASSGGLAGGPKQYF. The CDR3 DNA sequence: TGTGCCAGCAGTGGGGGACTAGCGGGAGGGCCAAAGCAGTACTTC.

The chain recombines TRBV28 with TRBJ1-1; 8 bases fit TRBD1. Germline CDR1 is MDHEN and CDR2 is SYDVKM. The CDR3 extends over 13 amino acids. Trimming took 5 bases from V and 5 from J; bases not matched to a gene: 4. In nucleotides, the CDR3 is TGTGCCAGCAGTCCAAGGACAGGGACTGAAGCTTTCTTT. Amino acids: CASSPRTGTEAFF.

The chain carries TRBV4-1 and TRBJ2-5; D remains ambiguous. The CDR3 extends over 13 amino acids. Germline V gene data show CDR1 as MGHRA and CDR2 as YSYEKL. Trimming left V 2 bases short and J 5 bases short, with 9 bases between. The CDR3 bases are TGCGCCAGCAGCCAAACCTTAGAGGAGACCCAGTACTTC. Amino acid sequence: CASSQTLEETQYF.

In this sample, this clone turned up a few times. The V and J genes are TRBV6-1 and TRBJ2-7; TRBD1 aligns across 8 bases. CDR3 length: 13 amino acids. Trimming cost V 4 bases and J 7 bases; bases outside gene matches: 6. The V gene's germline CDR1 is MNHNS and CDR2 SASEGT. The DNA of the CDR3 is TGTGCCAGCAGTGGACGACAGGGGAGGGAGCAGTACTTC. Protein sequence: CASSGRQGREQYF.

The chain combines TRBV11-2 with TRBJ2-7; possible D gene TRBD2, 6 bases. Trimming left V 4 bases short and J 1 base short, with 8 bases between. The CDR3 sequence is 13 residues long. Germline V gene sequence: CDR1 SGHAT, CDR2 FQNNGV. The CDR3 here is CASSSGLSYEQYF. The DNA for the CDR3 is TGTGCCAGCAGCTCGGGACTTTCCTACGAGCAGTACTTC.

This chain connects TRBV12-5 to TRBJ1-3, with D possibly TRBD1 on 5 matching bases. Trimming stripped 6 bases from V and 0 bases from J, with 15 bases between. Germline CDR1 LGHNT, CDR2 FRNRAP. The CDR3 covers 16 residues. The CDR3 loop is CASGLIQGNSGNTIYF. Here the CDR3 DNA reads TGTGCTAGTGGCCTCATCCAGGGTAACTCTGGAAACACCATATATTTT.

This rearrangement joins TRBV6-6 to TRBJ1-5; D is uncertain. This CDR3 is 12 amino acids long. Per germline, CDR1 MNHNY and CDR2 SVGAGI (reference sequence). V was pared by 7 bases and J by 0 bases, with 4 bases between. CDR3 DNA: TGTGCCAGCACAGATAGCAATCAGCCCCAGCATTTT. Amino acid sequence: CASTDSNQPQHF.

This clone was seen a handful of times. The genes are TRBV4-3 and TRBJ1-1; 10 bases map to TRBD1. The junction had 19 bases not matched to a gene; V was cut back by 3 bases and J by 3 bases. The germline gives CDR1 LGHNA, CDR2 YSLEER. The CDR3 sequence is 20 residues long. In nucleotides, the CDR3 is TGCGCCAGCAGCCACATTTTTTGGACAGGGGGGTCCAGTCGGGACACTGAAGCTTTCTTT. This gives the protein CASSHIFWTGGSSRDTEAFF.

This rearrangement joins TRBV5-6 to TRBJ2-7; TRBD1 matches at 9 bases. This CDR3 is built from 16 residues. J lost 4 bases, V lost 4 bases, and 12 bases had no gene match. The germline CDR1 and CDR2 sequences are SGHDT and YYEEEE. The CDR3 loop is CASSPSRTGDPYEQYF. CDR3 DNA: TGTGCCAGCAGCCCCTCCCGGACAGGGGACCCTTACGAGCAGTACTTC.

V gene TRBV5-4 combines with J gene TRBJ1-2, with TRBD1 matching over 8 bases. V was pared by 4 bases and J by 1 base, with 3 bases of the junction left unmatched. This CDR3 contains 14 residues. Germline V CDR1 and CDR2: SGHNT, YYREEE (reference sequence). The CDR3 nucleotides read TGTGCCAGCAGCCGGACAGGGTTTAACTATGGCTACACCTTC. It is translated as CASSRTGFNYGYTF.

The chain is built from TRBV13 and TRBJ2-1; no clear D gene. The CDR3 covers 13 residues. Between the trimmed V and J ends, which lost 1 base and 5 bases, there was a span of 6 bases. The V gene's germline CDR1 is PRHDT and CDR2 FYEKMQ (reference sequence). CDR3: CASSLVSNNEQFF. The CDR3 DNA reads TGTGCCAGCAGCTTAGTCAGTAACAATGAGCAGTTCTTC.

The genes are TRBV28 and TRBJ2-3, with 10 bases fitting TRBD2. This CDR3 is 15 amino acids long. J was trimmed by 11 bases and V by 5 bases; bases with no gene match: 13. Germline V CDR1 and CDR2: MDHEN, SYDVKM. CDR3 amino acids: CASSDTGTSEERQYF. The CDR3 bases are TGTGCCAGCAGTGACACCGGGACTAGCGAGGAACGGCAGTATTTT.

The V and J genes are TRBV14 and TRBJ1-2; no clear D. CDR3 size: 14 residues. The V gene's germline CDR1 is SGHDN and CDR2 FVKESK. The ends were cut back, 6 bases at V and 2 bases at J, with 13 bases in the middle. As DNA, the CDR3 is TGTGCCAGCAGTTCAAGCGGTCAGAACTATGGCTACACCTTC. Translated, it gives CASSSSGQNYGYTF.

This chain uses TRBV30 with TRBJ1-1, with a weak D call TRBD1 (6 bases). V was shortened by 5 bases and J by 4 bases, with 17 bases between the two germline ends. CDR3 length: 14 residues. From germline, CDR1 is GTSNPN and CDR2 SVGIG (reference sequence). The CDR3 DNA sequence: TGTGCCTGGTTGAAAGCAGGGGCGGTCACTGAAGCTTTCTTT. It specifies CAWLKAGAVTEAFF. The full variable domain, its missing parts supplied by reference TRBV30 and TRBJ1-1, is SQTIHQWPATLVQPVGSPLSLECTVEGTSNPNLYWYRQAAGRGLQLLFYSVGIGQISSEVPQNLSASRPQDRQFILSSKKLLLSDSGFYLCAWLKAGAVTEAFFGQGTRLTVV.

The chain has TRBV7-7 and TRBJ2-5; unclear D gene. The length of the CDR3 is 13 residues. Germline V gene data show CDR1 as SSHAT and CDR2 as FNYEAQ (reference sequence). Trimming shortened V by 4 bases and J by 1 base, and 7 bases separated the two germline ends. The CDR3 nucleotides are TGTGCCAGCAGCTACCAGGTCCAAGAGACCCAGTACTTC. This codes for CASSYQVQETQYF.

V gene TRBV28 combines with J gene TRBJ2-7, with D possibly matching TRBD2 (6 bases). The V gene lost 5 bases and the J gene lost 4 bases, with 24 bases spanning the gap. The CDR3 contains 17 residues. CDR1 and CDR2 (germline): MDHEN, SYDVKM. CDR3 residues: CASSPKRRAEIFYEQYF. The CDR3 DNA follows: TGTGCCAGCAGTCCCAAAAGGAGGGCCGAAATTTTTTACGAGCAGTACTTC.

This chain connects TRBV7-9 to TRBJ1-1; the D gene is possibly TRBD1 (6 bases). This CDR3 is 14 amino acids long. With 4 bases removed from V and 1 base from J, the gap between germline ends came to 10 bases. From germline, CDR1 is SEHNR and CDR2 FQNEAQ (reference sequence). Here the CDR3 reads CASSSPGANTEAFF. The CDR3 DNA reads TGTGCCAGCAGCTCACCAGGGGCGAACACTGAAGCTTTCTTT.

The chain recombines TRBV6-6 with TRBJ1-1, with 10 bases matching TRBD1. Germline CDR1 is MNHNY and CDR2 is SVGAGI (reference sequence). V lost 2 bases to trimming and J lost 4 bases; unmatched junction nucleotides: 1. CDR3 length: 14 amino acids. The CDR3 DNA is TGTGCCAGCAGTTACGACAGGGGGCTCACTGAAGCTTTCTTT. It specifies CASSYDRGLTEAFF.

The rearrangement joins TRBV7-8 to TRBJ2-1; unclear D gene. Germline V gene data show CDR1 as SGHVS and CDR2 as FQNEAQ. V was cut by 2 bases and J by 6 bases, with 14 bases left in between. The CDR3 is 15 residues long. CDR3 sequence (DNA): TGTGCCAGCAGCTTAAACGCCATGGCCTCCAATGAGCAGTTCTTC. Protein product: CASSLNAMASNEQFF.

The CDR3 nucleotides are TGCAGCGCTGGGACAGGAGCCTACTCTGGAAACACCATATATTTT. It translates to CSAGTGAYSGNTIYF. The chain uses TRBV29-1 and TRBJ1-3, with 8 bases fitting TRBD1. The germline gives CDR1 SQVTM, CDR2 ANQGSEA. CDR3 size: 15 residues. The junction had 8 bases not matched to a gene; V was cut back by 7 bases and J by 0 bases.

This chain connects TRBV29-1 to TRBJ1-1, with 7 bases matching TRBD1. This CDR3 region has 14 residues. Germline trimming cut 6 bases from V and 0 bases from J; bases unmatched to any gene: 7. Per germline, CDR1 SQVTM and CDR2 ANQGSEA. In DNA form, the CDR3 reads TGCAGCGTAACAGGGGTCCTTCTGAACACTGAAGCTTTCTTT. Residues: CSVTGVLLNTEAFF.

This clone has just one count. The chain links TRBV28 to TRBJ2-7, with D tentatively TRBD1 (7 bases). V was cut by 2 bases and J by 11 bases, with 10 bases left in between. The CDR3 totals 11 residues. Germline loops: CDR1 MDHEN, CDR2 SYDVKM. The CDR3 loop is CASSLDREEYF. In DNA, the CDR3 is TGTGCCAGCAGTTTAGACAGGGAGGAGTACTTC.